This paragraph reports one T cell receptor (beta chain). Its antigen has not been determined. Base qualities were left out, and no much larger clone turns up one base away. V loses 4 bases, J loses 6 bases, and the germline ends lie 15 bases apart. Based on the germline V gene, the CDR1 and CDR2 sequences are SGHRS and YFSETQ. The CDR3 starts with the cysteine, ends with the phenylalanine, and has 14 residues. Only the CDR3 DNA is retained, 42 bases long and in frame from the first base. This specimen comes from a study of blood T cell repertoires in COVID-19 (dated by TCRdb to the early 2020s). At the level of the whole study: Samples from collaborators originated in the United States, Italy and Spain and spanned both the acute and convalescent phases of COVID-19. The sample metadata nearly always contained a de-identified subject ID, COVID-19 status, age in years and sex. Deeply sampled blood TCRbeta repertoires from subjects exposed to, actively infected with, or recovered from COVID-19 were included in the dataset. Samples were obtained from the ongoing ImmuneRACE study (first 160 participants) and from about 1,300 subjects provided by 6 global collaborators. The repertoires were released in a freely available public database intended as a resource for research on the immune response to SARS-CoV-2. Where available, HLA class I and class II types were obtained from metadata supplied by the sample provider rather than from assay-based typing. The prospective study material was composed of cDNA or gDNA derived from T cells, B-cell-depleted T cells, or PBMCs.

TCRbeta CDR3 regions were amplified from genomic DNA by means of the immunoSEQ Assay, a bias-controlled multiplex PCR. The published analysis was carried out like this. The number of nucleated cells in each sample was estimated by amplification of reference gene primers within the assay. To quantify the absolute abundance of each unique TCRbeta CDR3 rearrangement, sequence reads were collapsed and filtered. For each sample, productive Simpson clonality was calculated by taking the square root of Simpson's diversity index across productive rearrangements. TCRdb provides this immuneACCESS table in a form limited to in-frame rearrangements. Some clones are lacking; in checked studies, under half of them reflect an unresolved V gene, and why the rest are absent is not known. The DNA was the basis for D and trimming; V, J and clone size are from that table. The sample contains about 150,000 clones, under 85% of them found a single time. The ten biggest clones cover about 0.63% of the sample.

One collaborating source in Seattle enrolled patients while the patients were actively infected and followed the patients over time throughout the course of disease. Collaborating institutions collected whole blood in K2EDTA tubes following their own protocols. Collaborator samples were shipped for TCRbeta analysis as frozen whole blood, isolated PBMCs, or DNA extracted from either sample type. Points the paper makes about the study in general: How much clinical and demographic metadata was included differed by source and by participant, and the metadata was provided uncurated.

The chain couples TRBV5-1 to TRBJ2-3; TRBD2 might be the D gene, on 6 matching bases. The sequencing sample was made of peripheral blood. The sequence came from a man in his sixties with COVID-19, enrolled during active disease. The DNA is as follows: TGCGCCAGCAGCCCGGGACTCGGGTCGGATACGCAGTATTTT. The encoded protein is CASSPGLGSDTQYF.